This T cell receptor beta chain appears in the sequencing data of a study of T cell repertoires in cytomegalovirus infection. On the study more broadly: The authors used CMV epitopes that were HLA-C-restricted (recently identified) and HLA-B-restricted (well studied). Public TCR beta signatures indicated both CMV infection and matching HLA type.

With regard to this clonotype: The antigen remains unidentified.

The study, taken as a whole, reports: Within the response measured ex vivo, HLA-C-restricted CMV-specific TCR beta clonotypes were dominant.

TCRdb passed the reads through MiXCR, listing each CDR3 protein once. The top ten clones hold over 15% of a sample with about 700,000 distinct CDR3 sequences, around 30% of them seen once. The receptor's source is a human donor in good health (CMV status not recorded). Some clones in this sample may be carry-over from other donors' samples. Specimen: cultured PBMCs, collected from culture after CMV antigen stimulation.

The CDR3 sequence: CASSGRQGYGVSGTDTQYF. The CDR3 nucleotides read TGTGCCAGCAGCGGACGACAGGGATACGGAGTGAGCGGCACAGATACGCAGTATTTT. The rearrangement links TRBV6-1 to TRBJ2-3; 7 bases map to TRBD1. The CDR3 loop spans 19 amino acids. V shed 6 bases, J shed 1 base, and the junction held 19 bases outside the gene matches. CDR1 is MNHNS, CDR2 SASEGT, per germline.